This TCR beta chain was observed in a study of blood T cell repertoires in COVID-19. Study summary: In each case, the material was cDNA or gDNA derived from T cells, B-cell-depleted T cells, or PBMCs.

Study processing details: Amplification from reference gene primers served as the basis for estimated nucleated cell counts. Profiling relied on immunoSEQ multiplex PCR, and the TCRdb table lists in-frame clones only, not all of them. V, J and clone size derive from that table, while D and trimming were established from the DNA sequence. The table lists approximately 250,000 clones, 88% of them singletons. Participants reported their clinical history, and cohort assignment relied on those reports. Worth noting for this clone: The same CDR3 can be traced to other DNA sequences in this sample.

The clonotype originates from a woman aged 30 to 39 who had recovered from COVID-19. Sequencing was carried out using PBMCs or T cells enriched from blood (not recorded which).

The CDR3 here is CATSVSNYGYTF. The CDR3 coding sequence is TGTGCCACCAGTGTATCTAACTATGGCTACACCTTC. V is TRBV24-1 and J is TRBJ1-2; D gene uncertain. Germline-derived CDR1 and CDR2 are KGHDR and SFDVKD. V was pared by 5 bases and J by 0 bases, with 3 bases between. The CDR3 is 12 amino acids.